The clone carrying this T cell receptor (beta chain) was found many times. Its antigen remains unidentified. The entry originates in a study of CD8+CD57+ T cells in acquired aplastic anemia. Study in general: Average DNA yield from sorted CD4+ and CD8+ cells was around 3 ug. Healthy-donor CD4+ cells averaged roughly 11 million reads. Study-wide findings and caveats: Patients and controls shared 25 to 30 CD8+ CDR3 sequences, highly expressed in patients. Significant differences in CD8+ Simpson's diversity were not observed between patients and controls.

TCR beta VDJ and CDR3 profiling used genomic DNA as template. TCRdb called the reads again in MiXCR, with one record for every CDR3 protein. The data contain some 190,000 distinct CDR3 sequences, 40% to 50% of them singletons. The CDR3 is made up of 16 amino acids. V lost 0 bases and J lost 4, with 10 bases in between. CDR1 and CDR2 (germline): SNHLY, FYNNEI. The specimen was sorted CD4+, CD8+, or CD8+CD57+ T cells (not recorded which) from PBMCs. This sequence was found in a human donor in good health. The chain employs TRBV2 and TRBJ1-6; D may be TRBD1 (6 bases). This chain's CDR3 is CASSEAAGEYNSPLHF. DNA of the CDR3: TGTGCCAGCAGTGAAGCTGCAGGGGAATATAATTCACCCCTCCACTTT.